These T cell receptor beta chains were read from a single sample in a study of blood T cell repertoires in COVID-19. Sequencing used immunoSEQ multiplex PCR; TCRdb keeps in-frame clones, though not all of them. The sample includes 350,000 to 500,000 clones, around 90% of them seen just once. The sample consisted of peripheral blood. All receptors derive from a man aged 18 to 35 with COVID-19, enrolled during active disease. The CDR3 runs from the conserved cysteine through the conserved F or W. Fields, in order: V gene, J gene, clone size, D gene, CDR3 DNA, CDR3 protein. The D gene is left open where the match is weak. The size of a clone is reported for some rows only, either as once, few or many, or as a class for expanded clones.

TRBV28	TRBJ2-7	NA	NA	TGTGCCAGCAGTGTTACAGGGTTTGAGCAGTACTTC	CASSVTGFEQYF
TRBV6-5	TRBJ2-3	NA	TRBD1	TGTGCCAGCAGTTACCTCGGACAGGGGGCTGCAGATACGCAGTATTTT	CASSYLGQGAADTQYF
TRBV19	TRBJ2-1	NA	TRBD2	TGTGCCAGTAGTATTGTAGCGGGGGGGCCAGGGATCGGGAATGAGCAGTTCTTC	CASSIVAGGPGIGNEQFF
TRBV5-6	TRBJ2-1	NA	TRBD1	TGTGCCAGCAGCTTCCGGGACAGTTACAATGAGCAGTTCTTC	CASSFRDSYNEQFF
TRBV5-1	TRBJ2-1	NA	TRBD2	TGCGCCAGCAGCCCCCTAGCGGGGGGAAATGAGCAGTTCTTC	CASSPLAGGNEQFF
TRBV5-1	TRBJ2-3	NA	NA	TGCGCCAGCAGCTCCATGAGGACAGATACGCAGTATTTT	CASSSMRTDTQYF
TRBV13	TRBJ2-7	NA	TRBD2	TGTGCCAGCAGCCAAGGGACTAGCGGGGGGCCCAGGTACGAGCAGTACTTC	CASSQGTSGGPRYEQYF
TRBV5-1	TRBJ1-6	NA	TRBD1	TGCGCCAGCAGCCCGGACGGGACAGTCTATAATTCACCCCTCCACTTT	CASSPDGTVYNSPLHF
TRBV7-9	TRBJ2-3	NA	TRBD1	TGTGCCAGCAGCACTTTCGGACAGGGCACAGATACGCAGTATTTT	CASSTFGQGTDTQYF
TRBV7-9	TRBJ1-2	few	NA	TGTGCCAGCAGCCCCCGCAACCAGGATGGCTACACCTTC	CASSPRNQDGYTF
TRBV20-1	TRBJ2-1	once	TRBD2	TGCAGTGCTAGTAGCGGGGCTCACAATGAGCAGTTCTTC	CSASSGAHNEQFF
TRBV27	TRBJ1-6	NA	TRBD1	TGTGCCAGCAGTTCCCAACAGGGGTTGAATTCACCCCTCCACTTT	CASSSQQGLNSPLHF
TRBV6-5	TRBJ2-1	NA	NA	TGTGCCAGCAGTTCCGATAAGCCTGAGCAGTTCTTC	CASSSDKPEQFF
TRBV7-8	TRBJ1-4	NA	NA	TGTGCCAGCAGCTTAAGGGGAAAAGCAACTAATGAAAAACTGTTTTTT	CASSLRGKATNEKLFF
TRBV2	TRBJ2-5	NA	NA	TGTGCCAGCAGTGTGGTGGGAGGCGGGGTCGAGACCCAGTACTTC	CASSVVGGGVETQYF
TRBV12-5	TRBJ1-1	NA	NA	TGTGCTAGTGGTTTGGTATTTTCTGGGGGAGGTGAAGCTTTCTTT	CASGLVFSGGGEAFF
TRBV10-3	TRBJ1-3	NA	NA	TGTGCCACCGGACAGAACACTGGAAACACCATATATTTT	CATGQNTGNTIYF
TRBV18	TRBJ1-5	NA	NA	TGTGCCAGCTCCCCACAGGGAGGGGGTCAGCCCCAGCATTTT	CASSPQGGGQPQHF
TRBV6-1	TRBJ2-2	NA	TRBD2	TGTGCCAGCAGTGAAGCTGCTAGCGGGAGTGGCACCGGGGAGCTGTTTTTT	CASSEAASGSGTGELFF
TRBV7-3	TRBJ2-7	NA	TRBD1	TGTGCCAGCAGCCCGACAGGGGTTGGGGAGCAGTACTTC	CASSPTGVGEQYF
TRBV18	TRBJ1-1	NA	NA	TGTGCCAGCTCGTTGGACAGTGAAGCTTTCTTT	CASSLDSEAFF
TRBV19	TRBJ1-1	NA	TRBD1	TGTGCCAGTAGCTGGACAGGGGGCACTGAAGCTTTCTTT	CASSWTGGTEAFF
TRBV6-5	TRBJ1-2	NA	NA	TGTGCCAGCACCGGACTCGGAGAGGCGTGGGGCTACACCTTC	CASTGLGEAWGYTF
TRBV24-1	TRBJ2-3	NA	NA	TGTGCCACCAGTGACACCAGGGGCTTGACAGATACGCAGTATTTT	CATSDTRGLTDTQYF
TRBV29-1	TRBJ2-1	NA	NA	TGCAGCGTTGATCGGACGGCGGGGTGGGATGAGCAGTTCTTC	CSVDRTAGWDEQFF
TRBV9	TRBJ1-4	NA	NA	TGTGCCAGCAGCGTAGGGGTACAGGTTAATGAAAAACTGTTTTTT	CASSVGVQVNEKLFF
TRBV3-1/TRBV3-2	TRBJ1-6	NA	TRBD1	TGTGCCAGCAGCCTCGGGACAGGGTATAATTCACCCCTCCACTTT	CASSLGTGYNSPLHF
TRBV4-1	TRBJ2-1	once	NA	TGCGCCAGCAGCCAAGCGGGAGTGTACAATGAGCAGTTCTTC	CASSQAGVYNEQFF
TRBV10-3	TRBJ1-6	NA	NA	TGTGCCATCAGTGAGCCGGGCTCCTATAATTCACCCCTCCACTTT	CAISEPGSYNSPLHF
TRBV6-5	TRBJ1-3	NA	TRBD1	TGTGCCAGCAGTCAACAGGGGGCTCCCGGAAACACCATATATTTT	CASSQQGAPGNTIYF
TRBV27	TRBJ2-2	NA	NA	TGTGCCAGCAGTACAGGGACAAACACCGGGGAGCTGTTTTTT	CASSTGTNTGELFF
TRBV9	TRBJ2-7	once	NA	TGTGCCAGCAGCAACTATCACACCGGGACTTACGAGCAGTACTTC	CASSNYHTGTYEQYF
TRBV30	TRBJ1-2	NA	TRBD1	TGTGCCTGGAGTGTAAAGAGGGGACAGCTCTATGGCTACACCTTC	CAWSVKRGQLYGYTF
TRBV13	TRBJ2-2	NA	NA	TGTGCCAGCAGCTCAGATATCGGGGAGCTGTTTTTT	CASSSDIGELFF
TRBV11-3	TRBJ2-5	NA	TRBD2	TGTGCCAGCAGCCCTAGCGGAGAGACCCAGTACTTC	CASSPSGETQYF